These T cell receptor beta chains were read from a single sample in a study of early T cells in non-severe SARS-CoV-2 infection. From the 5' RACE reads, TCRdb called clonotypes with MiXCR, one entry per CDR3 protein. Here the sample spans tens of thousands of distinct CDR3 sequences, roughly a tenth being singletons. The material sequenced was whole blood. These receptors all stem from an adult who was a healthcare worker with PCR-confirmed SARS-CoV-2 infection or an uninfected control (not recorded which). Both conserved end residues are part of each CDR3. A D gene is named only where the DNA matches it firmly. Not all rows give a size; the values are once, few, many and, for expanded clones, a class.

CDR3nt: TGCAGCGTTGTAGTACAGTCCTACGAGCAGTACTTC; CDR3aa: CSVVVQSYEQYF; d_gene: -; v_gene: TRBV29-1; j_gene: TRBJ2-7; abundance: few
CDR3nt: TGCGCCAGCAGCCGAATTAGGGATGAGCAGTTCTTC; CDR3aa: CASSRIRDEQFF; d_gene: -; v_gene: TRBV4-1; j_gene: TRBJ2-1; abundance: -
CDR3nt: TGTGCCAGCAGTCTAACTAGCGTCTCCTACAATGAGCAGTTCTTC; CDR3aa: CASSLTSVSYNEQFF; d_gene: TRBD2; v_gene: TRBV6-5; j_gene: TRBJ2-1; abundance: -
CDR3nt: TGTGCCTGGAGTGTATGGGGAAATCAGCCCCAGCATTTT; CDR3aa: CAWSVWGNQPQHF; d_gene: -; v_gene: TRBV30; j_gene: TRBJ1-5; abundance: -
CDR3nt: TGTGCCAGCAGCCTTAGAATAAGTCTGAAACTGTTTTTT; CDR3aa: CASSLRISLKLFF; d_gene: -; v_gene: TRBV7-2; j_gene: TRBJ1-4; abundance: many
CDR3nt: TGTGCCAGCAGCTTGACAGAGTTCGAGCAGTACTTC; CDR3aa: CASSLTEFEQYF; d_gene: -; v_gene: TRBV7-9; j_gene: TRBJ2-7; abundance: few
CDR3nt: TGTGCCAGCAGCTCGGGGGTAGTACGGGAAAAACTGTTTTTT; CDR3aa: CASSSGVVREKLFF; d_gene: -; v_gene: TRBV5-4; j_gene: TRBJ1-4; abundance: -
CDR3nt: TGTGCCAGCAGCGAGGACTGGGGCAATTCACCCCTCCACTTT; CDR3aa: CASSEDWGNSPLHF; d_gene: -; v_gene: TRBV9; j_gene: TRBJ1-6; abundance: few
CDR3nt: TGTGCCAGCAGTTTAACCAGGGTTTCACCCCTCCACTTT; CDR3aa: CASSLTRVSPLHF; d_gene: -; v_gene: TRBV27; j_gene: TRBJ1-6; abundance: many
CDR3nt: TGTGCCAGCAGCCTCCGACAGGCGTTCTCTGGAAACACCATATATTTT; CDR3aa: CASSLRQAFSGNTIYF; d_gene: -; v_gene: TRBV3-1; j_gene: TRBJ1-3; abundance: many
CDR3nt: TGTGCCAGCAGCAGGGGGCAACTAACCGGGGAGCTGTTTTTT; CDR3aa: CASSRGQLTGELFF; d_gene: TRBD1; v_gene: TRBV2; j_gene: TRBJ2-2; abundance: few
CDR3nt: TGTGCCAGCAGTTACCTACATCCCGGGACTAGCGGCACAGATACGCAGTATTTT; CDR3aa: CASSYLHPGTSGTDTQYF; d_gene: TRBD2; v_gene: TRBV6-5; j_gene: TRBJ2-3; abundance: many